This T cell receptor (beta chain) was sequenced during a study of blood T cell repertoires in COVID-19. About the research overall: Researchers got acute and convalescent COVID-19 samples from the United States, Italy and Spain.

The germline V and J ends were trimmed by 2 bases and 1 base, with 11 bases remaining between them. CDR1 is KGHSH, CDR2 LQKENI, per germline. The CDR3 totals 15 residues. TCRdb's table, derived via immunoSEQ multiplex PCR, lists solely in-frame clones and lacks some. The sample holds around 330,000 clones, 85% seen once. Sequenced: PBMCs or T cells enriched from blood (not recorded which). The clonotype comes from a woman in her 30s who had been exposed to COVID-19. V gene TRBV18 combines with J gene TRBJ1-1; possibly TRBD1 for D (5 bases). CDR3 DNA sequence: TGTGCCAGCTCACCAGGTTGGGGGGAGAACACTGAAGCTTTCTTT. This codes for CASSPGWGENTEAFF.